The clone carrying this T cell receptor beta chain was found a few times. Antigen specificity is unknown. The data stem from a study of T cells in Graves' hyperthyroidism and ophthalmopathy. The study, taken as a whole, reports: Blood held most thyroid clonotypes expanded above 0.001 frequency.

Researchers took RNA transcripts and amplified the TCR beta CDR3 regions from them. The study used the HTBI primer set for a first-round RT-PCR of the TCR CDR3. TCRdb re-called the multiplex PCR reads with MiXCR, one entry per CDR3 protein. The sample includes almost 500,000 distinct CDR3 sequences, about 20% of them seen just once. V was shortened by 5 bases and J by 5 bases, with 13 bases between the two germline ends. In germline, CDR1 is DFQATT, CDR2 SNEGSKA (reference sequence). There are 13 residues in the CDR3. PBMCs came from more than 8.5 ml fresh peripheral blood. The rearrangement uses TRBV20-1 and TRBJ2-1; D possibly corresponds to TRBD1 (5 bases). This receptor was obtained from a woman aged 70-85 years with Graves' ophthalmopathy. The sample taken for sequencing was blood. The CDR3 bases are TGCAGTGCTCATTCCGACAGAGACAATGAGCAGTTCTTC. Its protein is CSAHSDRDNEQFF.